These 18 T cell receptor beta chains came from one sample sequenced in a study of blood T cell repertoires in COVID-19. Assay used: immunoSEQ multiplex PCR; TCRdb lists only in-frame clones, some missing. The sample holds under 150,000 clones, 70% to 90% seen once. The sequencing sample was made of PBMCs or T cells enriched from blood (not recorded which). These receptors originate from a woman between 40 and 50 years old who had recovered from COVID-19.

The V and J genes are TRBV6-5 and TRBJ2-3, with 7 bases identical to TRBD2. Trimming at V came to 10 bases and at J to 3 bases, leaving 7 bases not matched to a gene. The CDR3 loop spans 13 amino acids. From germline, CDR1 is MNHEY and CDR2 SVGAGI. The CDR3 spells CATTGGGTDTQYF. The DNA for the CDR3 is TGTGCCACCACGGGGGGAGGAACAGATACGCAGTATTTT.

The rearrangement joins TRBV12-5 to TRBJ2-5; 9 nucleotides align to TRBD1. The CDR3 extends over 14 amino acids. Germline loops: CDR1 LGHNT, CDR2 FRNRAP. V shed 5 bases and J 4 bases; nucleotides not matched to a gene: 5. CDR3 residues: CASGVGQGTETQYF. CDR3 nucleotide sequence: TGTGCTAGTGGTGTTGGACAGGGGACAGAGACCCAGTACTTC.

The chain has TRBV27 and TRBJ1-2; the D is unclear. This CDR3 has 15 residues. V was pared by 6 bases and J by 4 bases, with 18 bases between. Germline CDR1 is MNHEY and CDR2 is SMNVEV (reference sequence). The CDR3 sequence: CASSTHSGLSYGYTF. The CDR3 nucleotides are TGTGCCAGCAGCACCCACAGCGGACTCAGCTATGGCTACACCTTC.

J is TRBJ1-4 and V is TRBV19, with TRBD1 matching 10 bases. Germline V gene data show CDR1 as LNHDA and CDR2 as SQIVND (reference sequence). This CDR3 is 14 amino acids long. V lost 4 bases to trimming and J lost 8 bases; unmatched junction nucleotides: 4. In DNA form, the CDR3 reads TGTGCCAGTAGTAAGGGACAGGGGACCGAAAAACTGTTTTTT. Translating gives CASSKGQGTEKLFF.

V and J are TRBV4-1 and TRBJ1-3; 7 bases align to TRBD1. V was pared by 1 base and J by 3 bases, with 3 bases of the junction left unmatched. CDR3 length: 15 residues. CDR1 is MGHRA and CDR2 is YSYEKL in the germline V gene. The DNA for the CDR3 is TGCGCCAGCAGCCAAGTGGCAGGGGGTGGAAACACCATATATTTT. Translated: CASSQVAGGGNTIYF.

CDR3 in amino acids: CASSQSEKEGTNEKLFF. For the CDR3, the DNA is TGCGCCAGCAGCCAGTCCGAAAAGGAGGGGACTAATGAAAAACTGTTTTTT. V gene TRBV4-1 combines with J gene TRBJ1-4; maybe TRBD1 (5 bases). This CDR3 has 17 residues. V shed 3 bases and J shed 2 bases, with 16 bases lying between them. Germline V gene lookup returns CDR1 MGHRA and CDR2 YSYEKL.

J is TRBJ1-4 and V is TRBV5-1, with D unresolved. V dropped 4 bases and J dropped 2 bases, with 21 bases sitting between them. The CDR3 covers 18 residues. CDR1 and CDR2 (germline): SGHRS, YFSETQ. The CDR3 is CASSPLGLTLPTNEKLFF. In nucleotides, the CDR3 is TGCGCCAGCAGCCCTCTAGGCCTCACCCTGCCTACTAATGAAAAACTGTTTTTT.

J is TRBJ1-1 and V is TRBV9; a weak D match, TRBD1 (6 bases). CDR1 is SGDLS, CDR2 YYNGEE, per germline. The CDR3 has 14 residues. Trimming took off 2 bases at V and 1 base at J, with 9 bases between the two ends. The CDR3 is CASSVGHRNTEAFF. The DNA of the CDR3 is TGTGCCAGCAGCGTGGGACATAGGAACACTGAAGCTTTCTTT.

This chain connects TRBV19 to TRBJ1-1; maybe TRBD1 (5 bases). V was cut by 7 bases and J by 3 bases, with 12 bases left in between. Per germline, CDR1 LNHDA and CDR2 SQIVND (reference sequence). The CDR3 has 13 residues. The CDR3, as DNA: TGTGCCAGTATTCCGACAGCCTACACTGAAGCTTTCTTT. This codes for CASIPTAYTEAFF.

J is TRBJ1-5 and V is TRBV6-4; D possibly corresponds to TRBD1 (5 bases). V was cut by 6 bases and J by 3 bases, with 9 bases left in between. This CDR3 spans 13 amino acids. Germline lookup yields CDR1 MRHNA and CDR2 SNTAGT. The CDR3 here is CASSREDNQPQHF. The CDR3 DNA is TGTGCCAGCAGCAGGGAGGACAATCAGCCCCAGCATTTT.

The chain employs TRBV6-5 and TRBJ1-6; D gene unclear. CDR3 length equals 14 residues. Trimming shortened V by 5 bases and J by 0 bases, and 5 bases separated the two germline ends. Germline-derived CDR1 and CDR2 are MNHEY and SVGAGI. The DNA for the CDR3 is TGTGCCAGCAGTACTAGCTCCTATAATTCACCCCTCCACTTT. This sequence encodes CASSTSSYNSPLHF.

This chain joins TRBV5-1 and TRBJ2-7; D perhaps matches TRBD1 (6 bases). V lost 6 bases to trimming and J lost 4 bases, with 14 bases between them. This CDR3 spans 13 amino acids. Germline V lookup: CDR1 SGHRS, CDR2 YFSETQ. The CDR3 loop is CASTWTEGYEQYF. The CDR3 region has the DNA TGCGCCAGCACCTGGACAGAGGGGTACGAGCAGTACTTC.

This chain uses TRBV11-2 with TRBJ1-1; D remains unclear. CDR3 size: 15 residues. V was cut by 6 bases and J by 0 bases, with 14 bases left in between. The V gene's germline CDR1 is SGHAT and CDR2 FQNNGV. The CDR3 sequence: CASSPERAMNTEAFF. CDR3 DNA sequence: TGTGCCAGCAGTCCCGAGAGGGCGATGAACACTGAAGCTTTCTTT.

V gene TRBV5-1 combines with J gene TRBJ2-2; D is uncertain. Trimming pared 6 bases from V and 5 bases from J, leaving 5 bases between. The CDR3 covers 11 residues. Germline CDR1 SGHRS, CDR2 YFSETQ. CDR3 protein: CASTTTGELFF. CDR3 DNA: TGCGCCAGCACTACGACCGGGGAGCTGTTTTTT.

The genes are TRBV5-1 and TRBJ2-1; 8 bases fit TRBD2. The CDR3 sequence is 18 residues long. Germline V gives CDR1 SGHRS, CDR2 YFSETQ. The ends lost 2 bases at V and 0 bases at J; junction bases unmatched: 10. Here the CDR3 reads CASSFKGGGPSSYNEQFF. The CDR3 DNA reads TGCGCCAGCAGCTTCAAGGGCGGGGGGCCTAGCTCCTACAATGAGCAGTTCTTC.

The chain joins TRBV29-1 to TRBJ2-1; D is perhaps TRBD2 (5 bases). Germline CDR1 reads SQVTM; CDR2 reads ANQGSEA. The length of the CDR3 is 12 residues. V was trimmed by 5 bases and J by 7 bases, leaving 12 bases between them. CDR3 region: CSVPRGRNEQFF. The CDR3 coding sequence is TGCAGCGTTCCCCGAGGGCGTAATGAGCAGTTCTTC.

The rearrangement uses TRBV29-1 and TRBJ2-7, with D tentatively TRBD2 (5 bases). The germline V gene encodes CDR1 SQVTM and CDR2 ANQGSEA. Deletions cut 3 bases from V and 4 bases from J, with 13 bases between. The CDR3 is 13 residues long. The CDR3 spells CSVDRGIGYEQYF. DNA for the CDR3: TGCAGCGTTGATCGGGGAATTGGGTACGAGCAGTACTTC.

The chain has TRBV5-1 and TRBJ1-5, with D maybe TRBD1 (6 bases). Germline V gene data show CDR1 as SGHRS and CDR2 as YFSETQ. The CDR3 extends over 15 amino acids. Trimming shortened V by 0 bases and J by 1 base, and 8 bases separated the two germline ends. The CDR3 is CASSLGTASNQPQHF. The CDR3 bases are TGCGCCAGCAGCTTGGGGACAGCAAGCAATCAGCCCCAGCATTTT.